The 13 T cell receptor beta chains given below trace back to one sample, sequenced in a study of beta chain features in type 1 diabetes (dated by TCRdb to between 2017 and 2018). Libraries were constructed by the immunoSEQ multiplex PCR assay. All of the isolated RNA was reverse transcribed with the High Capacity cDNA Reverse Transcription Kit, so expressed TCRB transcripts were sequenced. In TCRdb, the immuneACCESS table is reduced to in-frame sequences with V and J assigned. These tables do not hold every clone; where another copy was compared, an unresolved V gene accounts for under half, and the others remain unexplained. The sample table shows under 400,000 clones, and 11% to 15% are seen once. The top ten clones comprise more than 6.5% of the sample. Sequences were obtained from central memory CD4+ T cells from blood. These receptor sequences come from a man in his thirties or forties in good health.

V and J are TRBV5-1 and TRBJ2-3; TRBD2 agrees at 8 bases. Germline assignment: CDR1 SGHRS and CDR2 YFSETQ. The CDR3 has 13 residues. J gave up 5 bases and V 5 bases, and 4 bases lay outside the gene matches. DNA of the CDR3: TGCGCCAGCAGAGCACTAGCGGAAGATACGCAGTATTTT. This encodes CASRALAEDTQYF.

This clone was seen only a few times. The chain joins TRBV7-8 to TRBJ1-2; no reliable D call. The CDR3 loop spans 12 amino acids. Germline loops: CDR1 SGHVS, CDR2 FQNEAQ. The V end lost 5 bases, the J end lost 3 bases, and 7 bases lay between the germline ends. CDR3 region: CASSPGDYGYTF. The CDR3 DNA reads TGTGCCAGCAGCCCGGGAGACTATGGCTACACCTTC.

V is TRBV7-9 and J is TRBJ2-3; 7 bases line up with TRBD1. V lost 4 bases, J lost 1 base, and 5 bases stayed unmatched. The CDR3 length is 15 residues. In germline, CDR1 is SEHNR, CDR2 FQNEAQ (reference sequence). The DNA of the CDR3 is TGTGCCAGCAGCTCGACAGGGCCGGGCACAGATACGCAGTATTTT. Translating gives CASSSTGPGTDTQYF.

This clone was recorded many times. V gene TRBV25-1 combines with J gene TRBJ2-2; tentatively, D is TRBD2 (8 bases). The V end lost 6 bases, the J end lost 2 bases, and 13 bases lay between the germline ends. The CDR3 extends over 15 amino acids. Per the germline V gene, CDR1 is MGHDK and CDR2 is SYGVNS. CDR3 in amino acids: CASRPGGGNTGELFF. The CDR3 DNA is TGTGCCAGCAGGCCGGGAGGGGGCAACACCGGGGAGCTGTTTTTT.

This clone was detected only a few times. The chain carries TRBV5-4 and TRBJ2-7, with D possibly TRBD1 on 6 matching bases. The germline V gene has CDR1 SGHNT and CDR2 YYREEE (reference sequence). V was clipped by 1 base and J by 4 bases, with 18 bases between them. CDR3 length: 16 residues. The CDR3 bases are TGTGCCAGCAGCTTGAAAACTTTAGGACAGCTTTACGAGCAGTACTTC. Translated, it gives CASSLKTLGQLYEQYF.

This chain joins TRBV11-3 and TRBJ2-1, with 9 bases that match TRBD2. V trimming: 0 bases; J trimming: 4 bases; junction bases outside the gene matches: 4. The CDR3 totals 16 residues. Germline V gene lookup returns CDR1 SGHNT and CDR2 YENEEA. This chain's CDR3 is CASSLDSAGGYNEQFF. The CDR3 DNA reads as TGTGCCAGCAGCTTAGATTCAGCGGGAGGTTACAATGAGCAGTTCTTC. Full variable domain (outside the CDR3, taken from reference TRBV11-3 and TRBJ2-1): EAGVVQSPRYKIIEKKQPVAFWCNPISGHNTLYWYLQNLGQGPELLIRYENEEAVDDSQLPKDRFSAERLKGVDSTLKIQPAELGDSAVYLCASSLDSAGGYNEQFFGPGTRLTVL.

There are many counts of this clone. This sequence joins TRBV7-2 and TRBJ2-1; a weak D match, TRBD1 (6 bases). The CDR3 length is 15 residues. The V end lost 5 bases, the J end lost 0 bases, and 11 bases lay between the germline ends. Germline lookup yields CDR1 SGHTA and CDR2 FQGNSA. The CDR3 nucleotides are TGTGCCAGCAGCCGAACAGGGATCTCCTACAATGAGCAGTTCTTC. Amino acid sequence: CASSRTGISYNEQFF.

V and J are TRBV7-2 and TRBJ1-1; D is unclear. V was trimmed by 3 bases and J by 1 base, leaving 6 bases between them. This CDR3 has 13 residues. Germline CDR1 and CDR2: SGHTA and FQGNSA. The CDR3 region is CASSFQKNTEAFF. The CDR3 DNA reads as TGTGCCAGCAGCTTTCAAAAGAACACTGAAGCTTTCTTT.

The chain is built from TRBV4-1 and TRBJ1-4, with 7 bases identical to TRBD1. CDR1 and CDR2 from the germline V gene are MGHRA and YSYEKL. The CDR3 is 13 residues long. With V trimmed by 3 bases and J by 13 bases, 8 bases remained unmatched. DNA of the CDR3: TGCGCCAGCAGCCAGACAAACAGGGGCGGACTGTTTTTT. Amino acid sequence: CASSQTNRGGLFF.

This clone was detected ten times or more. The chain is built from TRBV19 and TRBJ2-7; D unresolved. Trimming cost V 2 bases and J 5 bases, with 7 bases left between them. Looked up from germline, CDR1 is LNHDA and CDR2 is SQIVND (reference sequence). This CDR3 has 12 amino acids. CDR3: CASSISTNEQYF. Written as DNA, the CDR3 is TGTGCCAGTAGTATATCAACCAACGAGCAGTACTTC. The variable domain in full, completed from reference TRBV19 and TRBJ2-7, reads DGGITQSPKYLFRKEGQNVTLSCEQNLNHDAMYWYRQDPGQGLRLIYYSQIVNDFQKGDIAEGYSVSREKKESFPLTVTSAQKNPTAFYLCASSISTNEQYFGPGTRLTVT.

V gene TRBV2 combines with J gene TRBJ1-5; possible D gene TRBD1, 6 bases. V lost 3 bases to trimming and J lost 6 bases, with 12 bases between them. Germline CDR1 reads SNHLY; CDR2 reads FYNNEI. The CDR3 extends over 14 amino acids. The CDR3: CASSDWDKAQPQHF. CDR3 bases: TGTGCCAGCAGTGATTGGGACAAGGCTCAGCCCCAGCATTTT.

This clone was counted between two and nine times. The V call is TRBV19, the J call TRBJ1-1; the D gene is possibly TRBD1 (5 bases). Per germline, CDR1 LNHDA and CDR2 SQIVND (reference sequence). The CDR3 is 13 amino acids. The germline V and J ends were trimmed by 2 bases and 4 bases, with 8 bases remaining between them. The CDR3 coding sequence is TGTGCCAGTAGTATACCGGGGGGCACTGAAGCTTTCTTT. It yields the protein CASSIPGGTEAFF.

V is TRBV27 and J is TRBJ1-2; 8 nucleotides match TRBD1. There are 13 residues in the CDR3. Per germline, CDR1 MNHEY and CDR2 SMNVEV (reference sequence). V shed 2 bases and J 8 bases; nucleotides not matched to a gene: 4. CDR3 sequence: CASSLERDRGYTF. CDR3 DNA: TGTGCCAGCAGTTTAGAGCGGGACAGGGGCTACACCTTC.